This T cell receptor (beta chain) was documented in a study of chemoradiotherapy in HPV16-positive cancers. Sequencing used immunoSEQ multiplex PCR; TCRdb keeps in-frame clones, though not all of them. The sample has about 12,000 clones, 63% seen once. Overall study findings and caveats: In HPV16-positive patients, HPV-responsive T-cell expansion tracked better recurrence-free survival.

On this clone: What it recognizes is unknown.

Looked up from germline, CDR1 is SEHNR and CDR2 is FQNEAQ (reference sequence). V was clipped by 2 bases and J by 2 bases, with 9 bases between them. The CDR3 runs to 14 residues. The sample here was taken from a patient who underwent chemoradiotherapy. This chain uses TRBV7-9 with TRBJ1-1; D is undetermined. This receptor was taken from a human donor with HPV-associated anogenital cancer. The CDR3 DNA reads TGTGCCAGCAGCTTATCGGGGTCCAACACTGAAGCTTTCTTT. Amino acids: CASSLSGSNTEAFF.